This T cell receptor beta chain originates from a study of cytomegalovirus exposure and HLA in healthy donors. Study-wide context: The Caucasian-associated ancestry cluster contained more than 75% of the approximately 410 genotyped donors. General study results and limits: A list of 164 TCR beta chains associated with cytomegalovirus was given. HLA alleles were associated with around 17,000 TCR beta sequences in a later analysis at 0.05 false discovery rate. Later analysis identified a missense DCLRE1C variant that was linked to TCR beta V- and J-gene trimming.

The PCR used 60 Vbeta and 13 Jbeta primers. Sequencing used immunoSEQ multiplex PCR; TCRdb keeps in-frame clones, though not all of them. The data show 150,000 to 200,000 clones, around 62% seen once. This clone was found a few times. Its antigen is not known. CDR3 size: 14 residues. Germline V gene lookup returns CDR1 SEHNR and CDR2 FQNEAQ (reference sequence). Specimen: PBMCs. The receptor was isolated from a man aged 35 to 55 in good health and CMV-seronegative. The chain combines TRBV7-9 with TRBJ2-1; no reliable D call. The CDR3 sequence: CSNTLRAAYNEQFF. CDR3 in DNA: TGTTCCAACACACTTCGCGCGGCCTACAATGAGCAGTTCTTC.